Listed here are 17 T cell receptor beta chains from one sample, sequenced in a study of T cells after yellow fever vaccination (dated by TCRdb to about 2019). The label giving this sample's treatment or condition can be read as: live attenuated yellow fever vaccine strain. The library was generated by 5' RACE. Instrument on record: Illumina HiSeq 2500. The public reads were reanalyzed by TCRdb: fastp trimming at Q25, MiXCR alignment, in-frame beta chains only. Merged by CDR3 protein, the rows form single entries marked with the most common genes and DNA. The sample records 310,000 or so distinct CDR3 sequences, 6.8% of which are singletons. The biggest ten clones account for 18% of the sample. This specimen consisted of PBMCs, obtained more than 35 days after the first yellow fever vaccination. The source of these receptors is a man aged 18 to 29 who received the YFV17D yellow fever vaccine.

The V gene is TRBV28, the J gene TRBJ2-7; no firm D call. Germline CDR1 is MDHEN and CDR2 is SYDVKM. This CDR3 is 13 amino acids long. The V and J ends lost 4 bases and 0 bases respectively, with 7 bases between them. The CDR3, as DNA: TGTGCCAGCAGTTCCATCCGCTCCTACGAGCAGTACGTC. Its translation is CASSSIRSYEQYV.

The gene calls are TRBV25-1 and TRBJ2-7, with no clear D. The CDR3 is 10 residues long. Germline-derived CDR1 and CDR2 are MGHDK and SYGVNS. V was trimmed by 11 bases and J by 4 bases, leaving 9 bases between them. The CDR3 loop is CAGGEYEQYF. CDR3 in DNA: TGTGCCGGCGGAGAATACGAGCAGTACTTC.

The rearrangement links TRBV18 to TRBJ2-2, with 9 bases lining up with TRBD2. The CDR3 loop spans 16 amino acids. Per the germline V gene, CDR1 is KGHSH and CDR2 is LQKENI. After removal of 6 bases from V and 3 bases from J, the junction contained 8 bases not matched to a gene. CDR3 amino acids: CASSSSGGLDTGELFF. As DNA, the CDR3 is TGTGCCAGCTCGTCCAGCGGGGGGCTAGACACCGGGGAGCTGTTTTTT.

This clonotype was counted ten times or more. The chain has TRBV9 and TRBJ1-1, with D possibly matching TRBD1 (5 bases). This CDR3 contains 14 residues. CDR1 is SGDLS and CDR2 is YYNGEE in the germline V gene. Between the trimmed V and J ends, which lost 3 bases and 3 bases, there was a span of 12 bases. CDR3 in DNA: TGTGCCAGCAGCGAGGGACCTAACTACACTGAAGCTTTCTTT. Its translation: CASSEGPNYTEAFF.

This clonotype was picked up a small number of times. The chain combines TRBV7-3 with TRBJ2-1; 11 bases are a match to TRBD2. J lost 10 bases, V lost 0 bases, and 8 bases had no gene match. The CDR3 consists of 16 residues. Germline loops: CDR1 SGHTA, CDR2 FQGTGA. The CDR3 loop reads CASSLTASGGFREQFF. The DNA for the CDR3 is TGTGCCAGCAGCTTAACGGCTAGCGGGGGGTTCCGGGAGCAGTTCTTC.

This clonotype was recorded a few times. This rearrangement joins TRBV7-2 to TRBJ2-5; no clear D. Germline CDR1 is SGHTA and CDR2 is FQGNSA. Trimming left V 5 bases short and J 1 base short, with 11 bases between. CDR3 length equals 14 residues. CDR3 in DNA: TGTGCCAGCAGCCCCAGGATGAGCCAAGAGACCCAGTACTTC. Protein: CASSPRMSQETQYF.

Only a few counts were recorded for this clonotype. A junction end diverges from the germline sequence, so it may reflect a read error. This chain uses TRBV19 with TRBJ2-1; 7 bases line up with TRBD2. From germline, CDR1 is LNHDA and CDR2 SQIVND (reference sequence). The CDR3 runs 16 residues. The CDR3 bases are TGTGCCAGTAATATAGGGACTATCAAGCTTTACAATGAGCAGTTCTTC. Its translation: CASNIGTIKLYNEQFF.

The chain links TRBV5-6 to TRBJ1-5; D may be TRBD1 (5 bases). V shed 5 bases and J shed 5 bases, with 11 bases lying between them. The germline gives CDR1 SGHDT, CDR2 YYEEEE. This CDR3 has 13 residues. The CDR3 nucleotides read TGTGCCAGCAGTTACGACAGAGATCAGCCCCAGCATTTT. Encoded protein: CASSYDRDQPQHF.

The V call is TRBV12-3 or TRBV12-4, the J call TRBJ2-1; 7 bases agree with TRBD2. The CDR3 is 16 amino acids. V was clipped by 1 base and J by 0 bases; unmatched bases: 3. CDR3 amino acids: CASSLGSGVSYNEQFF. For the CDR3, the DNA is TGTGCCAGCAGTTTAGGGAGCGGGGTCTCCTACAATGAGCAGTTCTTC.

This clonotype appeared a few times. The genes are TRBV5-1 and TRBJ2-1; D possibly corresponds to TRBD2 (6 bases). The CDR3 contains 16 residues. Trimming removed 3 bases at V and 2 bases at J, with 15 bases between. Per the germline V gene, CDR1 is SGHRS and CDR2 is YFSETQ. The CDR3 reads CASSSGLFVPYNEQFF. The CDR3 coding sequence is TGCGCCAGCAGCTCGGGACTCTTTGTTCCCTACAATGAGCAGTTCTTC.

The chain couples TRBV7-9 to TRBJ2-2, with TRBD2 as a possible D gene (7 bases). Trimming took off 7 bases at V and 0 bases at J, with 18 bases between the two ends. This CDR3 is built from 17 residues. CDR1 is SEHNR, CDR2 FQNEAQ, per germline (reference sequence). Here the CDR3 reads CASIWGGPLTNTGELFF. DNA of the CDR3: TGTGCCAGCATCTGGGGGGGGCCGCTTACGAACACCGGGGAGCTGTTTTTT.

This clonotype ranks as medium-sized. The gene calls are TRBV7-2 and TRBJ2-3; TRBD2 matches at 8 bases. Germline trimming cut 5 bases from V and 2 bases from J; bases unmatched to any gene: 6. The CDR3 length is 15 residues. The germline CDR1 and CDR2 sequences are SGHTA and FQGNSA. Here the CDR3 reads CASSPGGPLTDTQYF. The DNA for the CDR3 is TGTGCCAGCAGCCCGGGGGGGCCCCTCACAGATACGCAGTATTTT.

This clonotype has only a few counts. The chain combines TRBV10-3 with TRBJ1-2; 8 bases match TRBD1. The CDR3 totals 15 residues. J gave up 14 bases and V 0 bases, and 14 bases lay outside the gene matches. Germline loops: CDR1 ENHRY, CDR2 SYGVKD. The CDR3 coding sequence is TGTGCCATCAGTGAGTCCTTCGGAGGACAGGGCCCCGTGACCTTC. This gives the protein CAISESFGGQGPVTF.

This clonotype has only a few counts. This sequence joins TRBV28 and TRBJ2-1, with D perhaps TRBD1 (6 bases). Germline V gives CDR1 MDHEN, CDR2 SYDVKM. The CDR3 extends over 12 amino acids. Trimming took off 6 bases at V and 5 bases at J, with 8 bases between the two ends. The CDR3 DNA is TGTGCCAGCAGGGACAGTAACAATGAGCAGTTCTTC. This encodes CASRDSNNEQFF.

This clonotype occurred a few times. This chain uses TRBV11-2 with TRBJ1-1, with D possibly TRBD1 on 6 matching bases. V was pared by 0 bases and J by 12 bases, with 14 bases between. The CDR3 sequence is 13 residues long. Germline V lookup: CDR1 SGHAT, CDR2 FQNNGV. CDR3: CASSLDLRGKTFF. The CDR3 DNA reads TGTGCCAGCAGCTTAGATCTGAGGGGGAAGACTTTCTTT.

This clonotype appeared a few times. A junction end diverges from the germline sequence, so it may reflect a read error. J is TRBJ2-3 and V is TRBV20-1, with D unresolved. Germline V gene lookup returns CDR1 DFQATT and CDR2 SNEGSKA (reference sequence). The CDR3 contains 14 residues. Here the CDR3 reads CSAPTRLSTDTQYF. CDR3 nucleotide sequence: TGCAGTGCTCCCACCAGGCTTAGCACGGATACGCAGTATTTT.

There are a few counts of this clonotype. The chain is built from TRBV7-2 and TRBJ1-1; perhaps TRBD1 as D (6 bases). Germline lookup yields CDR1 SGHTA and CDR2 FQGNSA. V was shortened by 5 bases and J by 4 bases, with 17 bases between the two germline ends. The length of the CDR3 is 15 residues. The CDR3 nucleotides are TGTGCCAGCAGCACATACACAGGGTCTGGCACTGAAGCTTTCTTT. Residues: CASSTYTGSGTEAFF.